The entry below describes one T cell receptor beta chain. Patients had residual fresh-frozen tumor tissue and more than two years of survival data. The data are from a study of glioma-infiltrating T cells after dendritic cell vaccination. Trimming shortened V by 5 bases and J by 1 base, and 9 bases separated the two germline ends. This CDR3 is 15 amino acids long. Germline assignment: CDR1 MDHEN and CDR2 SYDVKM. Input was 2 ug genomic DNA, or all available if less. The primer mix had 60 V beta and 13 J beta primers. Sequencing was performed with immunoSEQ multiplex PCR; in TCRdb, only in-frame clones are kept and a portion is missing. Of around 62,000 clones in the sample, around four fifths were seen once.

The specimen was blood, collected before dendritic cell vaccination. This TCR derives from a human donor with glioblastoma. The chain links TRBV28 to TRBJ2-6, with a weak D call TRBD1 (6 bases). CDR3 amino acids: CASSPGDSGANVLTF. The CDR3 nucleotides read TGTGCCAGCAGTCCAGGGGATTCTGGGGCCAACGTCCTGACTTTC.